These 19 T cell receptor beta chains were all obtained from the same sample, sequenced in a study of cytomegalovirus exposure and HLA in healthy donors. Method: immunoSEQ multiplex PCR; TCRdb's copy keeps in-frame clones and lacks some. Of a few hundred thousand clones in the sample, 88% were seen once. The specimen sequenced was PBMCs. These receptors all stem from a man under 40 in good health and CMV-seronegative.

In its sample, this clone was seen once. The chain is built from TRBV27 and TRBJ2-7, with D possibly matching TRBD2 (6 bases). This CDR3 spans 15 amino acids. V shed 8 bases and J shed 3 bases, with 20 bases lying between them. CDR1 and CDR2 (germline): MNHEY, SMNVEV (reference sequence). CDR3 DNA: TGTGCCAGCTCTCTTGGCCCTGGGGGGTACTACGAGCAGTACTTC. This codes for CASSLGPGGYYEQYF.

This clone was seen once. V and J are TRBV5-1 and TRBJ2-7; 10 bases match TRBD2. J lost 0 bases, V lost 4 bases, and 10 bases had no gene match. The CDR3 extends over 17 amino acids. Germline CDR1 SGHRS, CDR2 YFSETQ. CDR3: CASSPPTSGVPSYEQYF. The CDR3, as DNA: TGCGCCAGCAGCCCGCCCACTAGCGGGGTACCCTCCTACGAGCAGTACTTC.

This clone is a singleton in its sample. This chain links TRBV2 with TRBJ2-3, with no clear D. Trimming cost V 4 bases and J 3 bases, with 2 bases left between them. The CDR3 is 11 amino acids. Germline values: CDR1 SNHLY, CDR2 FYNNEI. This CDR3 reads CASSVTDTQYF. The CDR3 coding sequence is TGTGCCAGCAGTGTAACAGATACGCAGTATTTT. Full variable domain (remainder filled in from reference TRBV2 and TRBJ2-3): EPEVTQTPSHQVTQMGQEVILRCVPISNHLYFYWYRQILGQKVEFLVSFYNNEISEKSEIFDDQFSVERPDGSNFTLKIRSTKLEDSAMYFCASSVTDTQYFGPGTRLTVL.

V gene TRBV5-6 combines with J gene TRBJ2-7, with 7 bases matching TRBD2. Germline V gene data show CDR1 as SGHDT and CDR2 as YYEEEE. There are 14 residues in the CDR3. V trimming: 1 base; J trimming: 5 bases; junction bases outside the gene matches: 6. DNA for the CDR3: TGTGCCAGCAGCTTGAGCGGGGCTAGTCACGAGCAGTACTTC. Its translation: CASSLSGASHEQYF.

V usage is TRBV7-2 and J usage is TRBJ2-7; possibly TRBD2 for D (6 bases). The CDR3 sequence is 12 residues long. The V end lost 2 bases, the J end lost 5 bases, and 7 bases lay between the germline ends. Germline CDR1 reads SGHTA; CDR2 reads FQGNSA. The CDR3 sequence: CASSLRGNEQYF. The CDR3 nucleotides are TGTGCCAGCAGCTTACGGGGGAACGAGCAGTACTTC.

This clone was counted once. The rearrangement uses TRBV5-4 and TRBJ2-7; 8 nucleotides agree with TRBD2. The CDR3 is 15 amino acids. In germline, CDR1 is SGHNT, CDR2 YYREEE (reference sequence). The V and J ends lost 4 bases and 2 bases, in that order; junction bases with no gene match: 8. The CDR3 sequence: CASSAGGGNAYEQYF. CDR3 in DNA: TGTGCCAGCAGCGCCGGCGGGGGGAATGCCTACGAGCAGTACTTC. The variable domain in full, completed from reference TRBV5-4 and TRBJ2-7, reads ETGVTQSPTHLIKTRGQQVTLRCSSQSGHNTVSWYQQALGQGPQFIFQYYREEENGRGNFPPRFSGLQFPNYSSELNVNALELDDSALYLCASSAGGGNAYEQYFGPGTRLTVT.

The CDR3 DNA is TGTGCCAGCAGCGTAAAGGTGGGGGCCACTGAAGCTTTCTTT. Protein: CASSVKVGATEAFF. The chain recombines TRBV9 with TRBJ1-1, with D maybe TRBD1 (6 bases). The CDR3 runs 14 residues. Trimming pared 1 base from V and 4 bases from J, leaving 11 bases between. Germline V lookup: CDR1 SGDLS, CDR2 YYNGEE.

The chain links TRBV30 to TRBJ1-4; 8 bases agree with TRBD1. V was pared by 1 base and J by 7 bases, with 8 bases of the junction left unmatched. Germline assignment: CDR1 GTSNPN and CDR2 SVGIG (reference sequence). CDR3 size: 15 residues. The DNA for the CDR3 is TGTGCCTGGAGTGGATCAGGACAGGGAGGTGAAAAACTGTTTTTT. Translating gives CAWSGSGQGGEKLFF.

This chain connects TRBV9 to TRBJ2-3; no definite D call. V lost 3 bases and J lost 0, with 5 bases in between. In germline, CDR1 is SGDLS, CDR2 YYNGEE. The CDR3 length is 13 residues. DNA for the CDR3: TGTGCCAGCAGCGCTCTGAGCACAGATACGCAGTATTTT. Amino acid sequence: CASSALSTDTQYF.

The V gene is TRBV11-2, the J gene TRBJ2-2; 10 bases align to TRBD2. The CDR3 has 17 amino acids. With 5 bases clipped from V and 3 bases from J, the junction kept 9 bases outside the gene matches. Per germline, CDR1 SGHAT and CDR2 FQNNGV. DNA of the CDR3: TGTGCCAGCAGCATCGGACTAGCGGCCACCCACACCGGGGAGCTGTTTTTT. As protein: CASSIGLAATHTGELFF.

The table lists this clone with a count of one. The chain joins TRBV4-3 to TRBJ1-6, with D unclear. From germline, CDR1 is LGHNA and CDR2 YSLEER. Deletions cut 1 base from V and 9 bases from J, with 10 bases between. CDR3 length: 14 amino acids. The CDR3 loop is CASSQVSQASPLHF. CDR3 sequence (DNA): TGCGCCAGCAGCCAAGTATCGCAGGCTTCACCCCTCCACTTT.

This clone has a single count. The chain has TRBV29-1 and TRBJ2-6; the match to TRBD1 covers 9 bases. This CDR3 region has 20 residues. The trim removed 2 bases at V and 4 bases at J, leaving 18 bases unmatched. Germline V CDR1 and CDR2: SQVTM, ANQGSEA. The chain's CDR3 is CSVELGRDRVRRTGANVLTF. The CDR3 bases are TGCAGCGTTGAATTGGGTAGGGACAGGGTGAGGAGGACCGGGGCCAACGTCCTGACTTTC. Together with reference TRBV29-1 and TRBJ2-6, the CDR3 gives the full variable domain: SAVISQKPSRDICQRGTSLTIQCQVDSQVTMMFWYRQQPGQSLTLIATANQGSEATYESGFVIDKFPISRPNLTFSTLTVSNMSPEDSSIYLCSVELGRDRVRRTGANVLTFGAGSRLTVL.

The gene calls are TRBV6-6 and TRBJ1-6; no clear D. Germline values: CDR1 MNHNY, CDR2 SVGAGI (reference sequence). There are 13 residues in the CDR3. Trimming took off 11 bases at V and 10 bases at J, with 18 bases between the two ends. The CDR3: CAVRYSRVSPLHF. The DNA of the CDR3 is TGTGCCGTACGTTATAGTCGTGTCTCACCCCTCCACTTT.

V and J are TRBV7-9 and TRBJ1-2, with D maybe TRBD1 (5 bases). The CDR3 consists of 15 residues. The V gene lost 1 base and the J gene lost 6 bases, with 15 bases spanning the gap. CDR1 is SEHNR and CDR2 is FQNEAQ in the germline V gene (reference sequence). This CDR3 is CASSLGSAGRDGYTF. In nucleotides, the CDR3 is TGTGCCAGCAGCTTAGGTTCCGCAGGGAGGGATGGCTACACCTTC.

This clone was found once. This sequence joins TRBV19 and TRBJ1-2; 9 bases match TRBD1. The CDR3 is 13 residues long. V gave up 5 bases and J gave up 7 bases; unmatched junction bases: 5. The germline CDR1 and CDR2 sequences are LNHDA and SQIVND (reference sequence). In DNA form, the CDR3 reads TGTGCCAGTAGTTCACAGGGGGCGAGTGGCTACACCTTC. Its protein is CASSSQGASGYTF.

The chain links TRBV15 to TRBJ1-2; the D is unclear. The ends were cut back, 4 bases at V and 4 bases at J, with 13 bases in the middle. This CDR3 is built from 14 residues. Germline loops: CDR1 LNHNV, CDR2 YYDKDF (reference sequence). The CDR3 sequence: CATSTRTLFYGYTF. CDR3 in DNA: TGTGCCACCAGCACCCGGACTCTTTTCTATGGCTACACCTTC.

The V call is TRBV5-1, the J call TRBJ1-1; TRBD1 matches at 11 bases. The germline V gene encodes CDR1 SGHRS and CDR2 YFSETQ. Trimming removed 3 bases from V and 6 bases from J; junction bases left unmatched: 10. This CDR3 contains 16 residues. Here the CDR3 reads CASSSLGQGANAEAFF. The CDR3 coding sequence is TGCGCCAGCAGCTCACTCGGACAGGGGGCGAATGCTGAAGCTTTCTTT.

The rearrangement joins TRBV10-2 to TRBJ2-1, with no clear D. The CDR3 has 15 residues. From germline, CDR1 is WSHSY and CDR2 SAAADI. V was pared by 0 bases and J by 0 bases, with 6 bases between. CDR3: CASSESPSSYNEQFF. The CDR3 coding sequence is TGCGCCAGCAGTGAGTCCCCGAGCTCCTACAATGAGCAGTTCTTC.

The V and J genes are TRBV4-1 and TRBJ2-2, with TRBD1 as a possible D gene (6 bases). CDR1 is MGHRA and CDR2 is YSYEKL in the germline V gene. The CDR3 covers 17 residues. V lost 7 bases, J lost 6 bases, and 24 bases lay in between. The chain's CDR3 is CASTLFGGQTVAGELFF. Here the CDR3 DNA reads TGCGCCAGCACCCTTTTCGGAGGACAGACAGTCGCCGGGGAGCTGTTTTTT.